This TCR beta chain was recorded in a study of blood T cell repertoires in COVID-19 (dated by TCRdb to about 2020). Regarding the research as a whole: The collaborator samples originated in the United States, Italy and Spain and spanned the acute and convalescent phases of COVID-19. The prospective study material was composed of cDNA or gDNA derived from T cells, B-cell-depleted T cells, or PBMCs. The dataset comprised deeply sampled blood TCRbeta repertoires from subjects exposed to, actively infected with, or recovered from COVID-19. The repertoires were released in a freely available public database intended as a resource for research on the immune response to SARS-CoV-2. The samples were drawn from the first 160 participants of the ongoing ImmuneRACE study and from under 1,500 subjects provided by 6 global collaborators. A de-identified subject ID, COVID-19 status, age in years and sex were almost always included in the sample metadata. Where HLA class I and class II types were available, the types were taken from metadata supplied by the sample provider, not from assay-based typing. The investigation overall reported the following: The amount of clinical and demographic metadata varied by source and participant and was provided uncurated.

The CDR3 has 16 amino acids, counting the end cysteine and phenylalanine. Only the CDR3 DNA is retained, 48 bases long and in frame from the first base. Trimming at the junction amounts to 2 bases on V and 4 bases on J, and the germline ends lie 16 bases apart. CDR1 and CDR2 (MNHNS, SASEGT) derive from the germline V gene. On this clone itself: What antigen it recognizes has not been identified. No qualities accompany the bases; no much larger clone lies one base away.

TCRbeta CDR3 regions were amplified from genomic DNA using the immunoSEQ Assay, a bias-controlled multiplex PCR. The paper's data handling went like this. Within the assay, amplification of reference gene primers was used to estimate how many nucleated cells each sample contained. To quantify the absolute abundance of each unique TCRbeta CDR3 rearrangement, sequence reads were collapsed and filtered. For each sample, productive Simpson clonality was calculated as the square root of Simpson's diversity index over productive rearrangements. TCRdb retrieved this table from immuneACCESS and kept in-frame rearrangements only. Not all clones are present; in checked studies, unresolved V genes account for under half, and no reason is known for the remainder. V, J and clone size were drawn from that table, and D and trimming were deduced from the DNA. The sample profile shows 95,000 or so clones; roughly 79% of them were found once. The top ten hold under 5.5% of the sample.

At one collaborating source in Seattle, patients were enrolled during active infection and were followed longitudinally through the course of disease. Whole blood was collected in K2EDTA tubes by collaborating institutions according to the institutions' own protocols. For TCRbeta analysis, collaborator samples were shipped as frozen whole blood, as isolated PBMCs, or as DNA extracted from either sample type. The chain uses TRBV6-1 and TRBJ2-3; the best D guess is TRBD2, with 6 bases matching. The specimen sequenced was peripheral blood. The receptor was isolated from a man aged 80 or over with COVID-19, enrolled during active disease. The DNA is TGTGCCAGCAGTGAATGGGGGGTTTACAAGTCAGATACGCAGTATTTT. Protein translation: CASSEWGVYKSDTQYF.